These T cell receptor beta chains were read from a single sample in a study of blood T cells in healthy people across ages. TCRdb ran MiXCR on the 5' RACE reads and lists one entry per CDR3 protein. This table holds about 730,000 distinct CDR3 sequences, about 42% found once. The sample was blood. The source of these receptors is a woman in her sixties in good health. Each CDR3 is given with its conserved first and last residue. D genes are given only for firm matches. For some rows the clone size is stated as once, few or many, or as a class when expanded; others skip it.

V gene	D gene	clone size	CDR3 length	J gene	CDR3 DNA	CDR3 protein
TRBV2	NA	NA	11	TRBJ2-1	TGTGCCCCCAGCTCTGACCATGAGCAGTTCTTC	CAPSSDHEQFF
TRBV7-3	NA	few	16	TRBJ2-3	TGTGCCAGCAGCGCCCAGGGTCTCGGGGGCACAGATACGCAGTATTTT	CASSAQGLGGTDTQYF
TRBV5-1	TRBD2	few	18	TRBJ2-7	TGCGCCAGCAATGGACTAGCGGGAGCAAGGGGTGGGACCTACGAGCAGTACTTC	CASNGLAGARGGTYEQYF
TRBV5-1	NA	once	16	TRBJ1-1	TGCGCCAGCAGCGAGGGGACCGACCGGGGATCCACTGAAGCTTTCTTT	CASSEGTDRGSTEAFF
TRBV5-1	TRBD2	few	14	TRBJ2-3	TGCGCCAGCCGCTCCCTAGCGGGAGAAGATACGCAGTATTTT	CASRSLAGEDTQYF
TRBV3-1	NA	NA	12	TRBJ2-3	TGTGCCAGCAGCCAATTGGCAGATACGCAGTATTTT	CASSQLADTQYF
TRBV5-6	NA	few	16	TRBJ2-5	TGTGCCAGCAGCTTGGATGGCGGGCTCAATTCCAATGAGCAGTACTTC	CASSLDGGLNSNEQYF
TRBV5-6	NA	few	16	TRBJ2-3	TGTGCCAGCAGCCTGGCGGGGCAACGGGGCACAGATACGCAGTATTTT	CASSLAGQRGTDTQYF
TRBV20-1	TRBD2	few	17	TRBJ2-1	TGCAGTGCTAGAGATCCTTTCCAGCGGGAGAGATACAATGAGCAGTTCTTC	CSARDPFQRERYNEQFF
TRBV29-1	TRBD2	once	16	TRBJ2-5	TGCAGCGTTGAAGGATTAGTAGCGGGGGGCTACAATGAGCAGTACTTC	CSVEGLVAGGYNEQYF
TRBV3-1	TRBD2	few	17	TRBJ2-1	TGTGCCAGCAGCCCCCGGGGGACTAGCGGGAGGGCCCAGCAGCAGTTCTTC	CASSPRGTSGRAQQQFF
TRBV2	NA	NA	16	TRBJ2-5	TGTGCCAGCAGTGGGAGTAGCGGTGCTTCCCAAGAGACCCAGTACTTC	CASSGSSGASQETQYF
TRBV20-1	NA	few	15	TRBJ1-1	TGCAGTGCTAGAGGCGCAGGAGGGATTGACACTGAAGCTTTCTTT	CSARGAGGIDTEAFF
TRBV10-3	NA	few	13	TRBJ2-7	TGTGCCATCAGTGATTCGTCCTCCTACGAGCAGTACTTC	CAISDSSSYEQYF
TRBV12-3/TRBV12-4	TRBD1	many	16	TRBJ2-7	TGTGCCAGCAGTTCCTTCGTGGGACAGGGGGTCTACGAGCAGTACTTC	CASSSFVGQGVYEQYF
TRBV14	NA	NA	14	TRBJ2-7	TGTGCCAGCAGCCCCTTAATGCCAGGGGACGAGCAGTACTTC	CASSPLMPGDEQYF
TRBV7-9	NA	NA	14	TRBJ1-1	TGTGCCAGCAGCTTAGCCCAAGCCAAGAATGAAGCTTTCTTT	CASSLAQAKNEAFF
TRBV2	NA	NA	14	TRBJ2-7	TGTGCCAGCACCACAGCGCCGAGCTCCTACGAGCAGTACTTC	CASTTAPSSYEQYF
TRBV7-3	NA	NA	13	TRBJ2-2	TGTGCCAGCGGATGGACAGCAACCGGGGAGCTGTTTTTT	CASGWTATGELFF
TRBV6-2/TRBV6-3	TRBD1	NA	14	TRBJ1-2	TGTGCCAGCAGTTACTCTAGGGGGCTCGATGGCTACACCTTC	CASSYSRGLDGYTF
TRBV20-1	TRBD2	NA	13	TRBJ2-1	TGCAGTGCTCCACGAGCGGGGGGGAATGAGCAGTTCTTC	CSAPRAGGNEQFF
TRBV20-1	NA	many	15	TRBJ2-1	TGCAGTGCTACCGTAGCGGCTTGGTCTGGCGATGAGCAGTTCTTC	CSATVAAWSGDEQFF
TRBV7-3	NA	few	15	TRBJ2-3	TGTGCCAGCAGCTTGTTAGGGCCTAGGAAAGATACGCAGTATTTT	CASSLLGPRKDTQYF
TRBV27	NA	few	16	TRBJ2-7	TGTGCCAGCAGTTTTGCCAGTACAGGGCTCTCCTACGAGCAGTACTTC	CASSFASTGLSYEQYF
TRBV6-6	NA	NA	14	TRBJ1-6	TGTGCCAGCACCCCGATAGGGGTTGGTTCACCCCTCCACTTT	CASTPIGVGSPLHF
TRBV20-1	NA	NA	16	TRBJ2-7	TGCAGTGCTAGACGCCGTGACAGACCGAGCTCCTACGAGCAGTACTTC	CSARRRDRPSSYEQYF
TRBV6-2/TRBV6-3	NA	NA	13	TRBJ2-7	TGTGCCAGCAGTTACGCGGGGACCTACGAGCAGTACTTC	CASSYAGTYEQYF
TRBV14	NA	NA	14	TRBJ1-6	TGTGCCAGCAGCCAAGTGGAGGTTGGGTCACCCCTCCACTTT	CASSQVEVGSPLHF
TRBV4-1	NA	NA	16	TRBJ2-3	TGCGCCAGCAGCCAAGAGGGAACTGGCGGAACAGATACGCAGTATTTT	CASSQEGTGGTDTQYF
TRBV18	TRBD1	NA	14	TRBJ2-5	TGTGCCAGCTCCCGAGACAGGGCCCAAGAGACCCAGTACTTC	CASSRDRAQETQYF
TRBV12-3/TRBV12-4	TRBD1	NA	20	TRBJ2-3	TGTGCCAGCAGACCCATAAGGACAGGCCGAATCGAGATTAGAGCAGATACGCAGTATTTT	CASRPIRTGRIEIRADTQYF
TRBV4-1	TRBD1	NA	19	TRBJ1-2	TGCGCCAGCAGCCAAGATCGCCCCGGACAGGGGACGGCTAACTATGGCTACACCTTC	CASSQDRPGQGTANYGYTF
TRBV3-1	NA	few	12	TRBJ2-1	TGTGCCAGCAGCCATGGCGTTGGTGAGCAGTTCTTC	CASSHGVGEQFF
TRBV5-1	NA	NA	13	TRBJ2-3	TGCGCCACGTTTAACCCCGATGGGGATACGCAGTATTTT	CATFNPDGDTQYF
TRBV7-9	TRBD1	NA	16	TRBJ2-3	TGTGCCAGCAGCTTGCGGACAGGGCGGATCACAGATACGCAGTATTTT	CASSLRTGRITDTQYF
TRBV2	TRBD2	NA	14	TRBJ2-1	TGTGCCACACGAAGACTAGCGGGAGTCAATGAGCAGTTCTTC	CATRRLAGVNEQFF
TRBV7-2	NA	many	15	TRBJ2-7	TGTGCCAGCAGCTTCTCTCAGGAACCGTTTTACGAGCAGTACTTC	CASSFSQEPFYEQYF
TRBV20-1	NA	once	15	TRBJ1-3	TGCAGTGCTAGAGCGGGGATGGGGTCTGGAAACACCATATATTTT	CSARAGMGSGNTIYF
TRBV9	NA	NA	15	TRBJ1-4	TGTGCCAGCAGCCCCGGGGGGGCAGGGTTGGAAAAACTGTTTTTT	CASSPGGAGLEKLFF
TRBV2	NA	NA	11	TRBJ2-1	TGTGCCAGCGGGGTGGGGGATAGTAAGTTCTTC	CASGVGDSKFF
TRBV9	NA	few	13	TRBJ2-3	TGTGCCAGCAGCAGGACAATCACAGATACGCAGTATTTT	CASSRTITDTQYF
TRBV2	TRBD1	NA	15	TRBJ2-4	TGTGCCAGCAGTGTAGACAGGGGCGCATCAAACATTCAGTACTTC	CASSVDRGASNIQYF
TRBV29-1	NA	NA	13	TRBJ1-1	TGCAGCGTTGAGGGGGCCTGGAGCACTGAAGCTTTCTTT	CSVEGAWSTEAFF
TRBV6-1	NA	NA	14	TRBJ1-5	TGTGCCAGCACCCTAACAGGGAGCAATCAGCCCCAGCATTTT	CASTLTGSNQPQHF
TRBV5-1	NA	few	16	TRBJ2-7	TGCGCCAGCAGCCAGACAGGCACAGCAACCTACAATGAGCAGTACTTC	CASSQTGTATYNEQYF
TRBV7-3	TRBD1	few	16	TRBJ1-2	TGTGCCAGCAGCCCAGATCCGTCAGGGGGCGGCTATGGCTACACCTTC	CASSPDPSGGGYGYTF
TRBV5-1	TRBD2	NA	16	TRBJ2-3	TGCGCCAGCAGCTTGGCTAGCGGGGGGGCCGCAGATACGCAGTATTTT	CASSLASGGAADTQYF
TRBV6-5	TRBD1	NA	14	TRBJ2-1	TGTGCCACCGTCACCGGGACAGGGATCAATGAGCAGTTCTTC	CATVTGTGINEQFF
TRBV25-1	NA	NA	12	TRBJ2-7	TGTGCCAGCAGTGCAAGATACAATGAGCAGTACTTC	CASSARYNEQYF
TRBV3-1	NA	few	13	TRBJ1-4	TGTGCCAGCAGACGATTACCCTTTGAAAAACTGTTTTTT	CASRRLPFEKLFF